These 17 T cell receptor beta chains share one sample of origin, sequenced in a study of blood T cell repertoires in COVID-19. Clones were read by immunoSEQ multiplex PCR, and TCRdb kept only the in-frame ones, dropping some. The table shows approximately 53,000 clones, with about 72% occurring only once. The sample consisted of PBMCs or T cells enriched from blood (not recorded which). These receptor sequences come from a woman in her forties or fifties with acute COVID-19.

This chain connects TRBV7-6 to TRBJ1-5; tentative D call: TRBD1 (5 bases). CDR3 length: 17 amino acids. The germline V and J ends were trimmed by 1 base and 0 bases, with 13 bases remaining between them. CDR1 and CDR2 (germline): SGHVS, FNYEAQ. The DNA for the CDR3 is TGTGCCAGCAGCTTAGTTGGGGACTTAGCTAGCAATCAGCCCCAGCATTTT. Translated, it gives CASSLVGDLASNQPQHF. Looking up the rest from reference TRBV7-6 and TRBJ1-5 gives the full variable domain: GAGVSQSPRYKVTKRGQDVALRCDPISGHVSLYWYRQALGQGPEFLTYFNYEAQQDKSGLPNDRFSAERPEGSISTLTIQRTEQRDSAMYRCASSLVGDLASNQPQHFGDGTRLSIL.

The chain employs TRBV18 and TRBJ2-1; TRBD2 matches 8 bases. This CDR3 is 15 amino acids long. V was pared by 7 bases and J by 0 bases, with 5 bases of the junction left unmatched. Per the germline V gene, CDR1 is KGHSH and CDR2 is LQKENI. The CDR3 sequence: CASFTSGSSYNEQFF. The CDR3 region has the DNA TGTGCCAGCTTTACCAGCGGGAGCTCCTACAATGAGCAGTTCTTC. Full variable domain (rest looked up from reference TRBV18 and TRBJ2-1): NAGVMQNPRHLVRRRGQEARLRCSPMKGHSHVYWYRQLPEEGLKFMVYLQKENIIDESGMPKERFSAEFPKEGPSILRIQQVVRGDSAAYFCASFTSGSSYNEQFFGPGTRLTVL.

V is TRBV27 and J is TRBJ2-1; 12 positions match TRBD2. Germline V gene sequence: CDR1 MNHEY, CDR2 SMNVEV (reference sequence). There are 15 residues in the CDR3. V was pared by 4 bases and J by 9 bases, with 7 bases of the junction left unmatched. The CDR3 nucleotides are TGTGCCAGCAGTTCCTGGACTAGCGGGGAATTTGAGCAGTTCTTC. It encodes CASSSWTSGEFEQFF.

The CDR3 DNA reads TGTGCCAGCAGCTTAGTACAGGGAGGCTACACCTTC. Residues: CASSLVQGGYTF. The gene calls are TRBV7-9 and TRBJ1-2; TRBD1 might be the D (6 bases). The CDR3 spans 12 residues. Trimming took 1 base from V and 8 from J, leaving 8 bases between them. Germline CDR1 and CDR2: SEHNR and FQNEAQ (reference sequence).

The genes are TRBV4-1 and TRBJ1-4, with D tentatively TRBD1 (6 bases). CDR1 is MGHRA, CDR2 YSYEKL, per germline. V dropped 4 bases and J dropped 13 bases, with 16 bases sitting between them. This CDR3 has 13 amino acids. CDR3 nucleotide sequence: TGCGCCAGCAGCCCAGGACCCCAGGGGAGACTGTTTTTT. Translation: CASSPGPQGRLFF.

The chain links TRBV5-1 to TRBJ2-7; weak D call: TRBD1 (6 bases). The CDR3 loop spans 16 amino acids. V gave up 1 base and J gave up 3 bases, with 17 bases separating them. The germline V gene encodes CDR1 SGHRS and CDR2 YFSETQ. The DNA of the CDR3 is TGCGCCAGCAGCTTGAACCCGGACAGTGGGGGCTACGAGCAGTACTTC. It specifies CASSLNPDSGGYEQYF. Full variable domain (remainder filled in from reference TRBV5-1 and TRBJ2-7): KAGVTQTPRYLIKTRGQQVTLSCSPISGHRSVSWYQQTPGQGLQFLFEYFSETQRNKGNFPGRFSGRQFSNSRSEMNVSTLELGDSALYLCASSLNPDSGGYEQYFGPGTRLTVT.

This chain joins TRBV2 and TRBJ2-1; TRBD1 matches at 8 bases. V trimming: 9 bases; J trimming: 2 bases; junction bases outside the gene matches: 3. The V gene's germline CDR1 is SNHLY and CDR2 FYNNEI. This CDR3 has 13 amino acids. The CDR3 protein is CASDRGTYNEQFF. The DNA for the CDR3 is TGTGCCAGTGACAGGGGAACCTACAATGAGCAGTTCTTC.

The rearrangement uses TRBV30 and TRBJ1-2; no clear D gene. With 1 base removed from V and 7 bases from J, the gap between germline ends came to 10 bases. This CDR3 spans 12 amino acids. Germline V gene data show CDR1 as GTSNPN and CDR2 as SVGIG (reference sequence). The CDR3 sequence: CAWSGGSVGYTF. CDR3 nucleotide sequence: TGTGCCTGGAGTGGAGGGTCGGTTGGCTACACCTTC.

The chain couples TRBV1 to TRBJ1-5. TRBV1 is a pseudogene. The CDR3 has 16 residues. CDR3 loop: CTSSQVGGARNQPQHF. The CDR3 nucleotides read TGCACCAGCAGCCAAGTGGGGGGGGCGCGCAATCAGCCCCAGCATTTT.

V usage is TRBV13 and J usage is TRBJ1-1; TRBD1 matches at 7 bases. The germline gives CDR1 PRHDT, CDR2 FYEKMQ (reference sequence). The V gene end was trimmed by 4 bases and the J gene end by 6 bases; junction bases not matched to a gene: 11. There are 15 residues in the CDR3. The CDR3 nucleotides read TGTGCCAGCAGCTCTTCGACAGGGACTTATTCTGAAGCTTTCTTT. Translation gives CASSSSTGTYSEAFF. Supplemented by reference TRBV13 and TRBJ1-1, the full variable domain reads AAGVIQSPRHLIKEKRETATLKCYPIPRHDTVYWYQQGPGQDPQFLISFYEKMQSDKGSIPDRFSAQQFSDYHSELNMSSLELGDSALYFCASSSSTGTYSEAFFGQGTRLTVV.

The chain uses TRBV14 and TRBJ1-1, with D possibly TRBD1 on 6 matching bases. V was clipped by 2 bases and J by 5 bases, with 9 bases between them. This CDR3 is 13 amino acids long. The germline V gene encodes CDR1 SGHDN and CDR2 FVKESK. CDR3 sequence: CASSQQGNTEAFF. CDR3 coding DNA: TGTGCCAGCAGCCAACAGGGGAATACTGAAGCTTTCTTT.

The table lists this clone with a few counts. CDR3 coding DNA: TGTGCCAGTACCCCCCTCCGGACAGGATTGAACTATGGCTACACCTTC. Its protein product is CASTPLRTGLNYGYTF. This chain joins TRBV19 and TRBJ1-2; TRBD1 matches 7 bases. The CDR3 contains 16 residues. Unmatched junction bases numbered 13, after V lost 7 bases and J lost 2 bases. Germline CDR1 LNHDA, CDR2 SQIVND (reference sequence).

The CDR3 DNA reads as TGTGCCAGCTCACCACCCGCCAGTGGAGGCAAAGGCTACACCTTC. Translation gives CASSPPASGGKGYTF. The chain recombines TRBV18 with TRBJ1-2; no reliable D call. This CDR3 has 15 residues. CDR1 is KGHSH and CDR2 is LQKENI in the germline V gene. Trimming removed 0 bases from V and 8 bases from J, with 16 bases in between.

This chain connects TRBV11-2 to TRBJ2-7, with 12 nucleotides matching TRBD1. The V and J ends lost 8 bases and 6 bases, in that order; junction bases with no gene match: 11. CDR3 length: 15 amino acids. Germline-derived CDR1 and CDR2 are SGHAT and FQNNGV. Here the CDR3 reads CASFISGTGGSEQYF. In DNA, the CDR3 is TGTGCCAGCTTTATATCCGGGACAGGGGGCAGCGAGCAGTACTTC.

J is TRBJ1-4 and V is TRBV7-9; 9 nucleotides line up with TRBD1. CDR3 length equals 14 residues. V lost 5 bases to trimming and J lost 9 bases; unmatched junction nucleotides: 7. Per germline, CDR1 SEHNR and CDR2 FQNEAQ (reference sequence). The CDR3 nucleotides are TGTGCCAGCAGCCTTAGCGGACAGGGGAAAAAACTGTTTTTT. This codes for CASSLSGQGKKLFF.

CDR3 sequence: CASSSDTDYFMNTEAFF. The CDR3 bases are TGTGCCAGCAGTTCGGACACGGATTACTTCATGAACACTGAAGCTTTCTTT. The V gene is TRBV28, the J gene TRBJ1-1; D is perhaps TRBD1 (5 bases). The germline V and J ends were trimmed by 4 bases and 0 bases, with 18 bases remaining between them. CDR3 size: 17 residues. In germline, CDR1 is MDHEN, CDR2 SYDVKM.

This rearrangement joins TRBV7-8 to TRBJ2-5, with 15 positions matching TRBD2. Trimming took 5 bases from V and 1 from J; bases not matched to a gene: 8. CDR1 is SGHVS, CDR2 FQNEAQ, per germline. This CDR3 contains 18 residues. CDR3 residues: CASSLTPGLAGGQETQYF. DNA of the CDR3: TGTGCCAGCAGCCTAACACCGGGACTAGCGGGGGGCCAAGAGACCCAGTACTTC.